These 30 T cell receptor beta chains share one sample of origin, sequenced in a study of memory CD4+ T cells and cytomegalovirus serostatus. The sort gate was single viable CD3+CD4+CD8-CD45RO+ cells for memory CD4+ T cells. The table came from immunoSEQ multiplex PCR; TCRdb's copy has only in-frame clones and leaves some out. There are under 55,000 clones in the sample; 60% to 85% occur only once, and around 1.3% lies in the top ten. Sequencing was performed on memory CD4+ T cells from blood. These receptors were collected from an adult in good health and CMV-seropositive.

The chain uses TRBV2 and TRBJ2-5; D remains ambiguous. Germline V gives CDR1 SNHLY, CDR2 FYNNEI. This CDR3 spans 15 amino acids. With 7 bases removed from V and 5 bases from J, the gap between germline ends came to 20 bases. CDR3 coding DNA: TGTGCCAGCAATCCCCCGGGTAGTCGGTCGGAGACCCAGTACTTC. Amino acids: CASNPPGSRSETQYF.

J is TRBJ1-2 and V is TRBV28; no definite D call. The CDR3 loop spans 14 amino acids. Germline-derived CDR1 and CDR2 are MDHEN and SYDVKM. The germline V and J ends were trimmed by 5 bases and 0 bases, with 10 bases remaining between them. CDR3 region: CASSAAGTNYGYTF. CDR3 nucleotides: TGTGCCAGCAGTGCCGCGGGGACTAACTATGGCTACACCTTC.

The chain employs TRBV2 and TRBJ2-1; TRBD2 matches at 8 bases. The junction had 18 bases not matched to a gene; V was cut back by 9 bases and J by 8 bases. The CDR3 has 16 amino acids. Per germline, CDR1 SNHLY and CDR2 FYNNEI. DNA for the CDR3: TGTGCCAGTAAGAGAATAGCGGGAACGGGGCCGTATGAGCAGTTCTTC. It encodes CASKRIAGTGPYEQFF.

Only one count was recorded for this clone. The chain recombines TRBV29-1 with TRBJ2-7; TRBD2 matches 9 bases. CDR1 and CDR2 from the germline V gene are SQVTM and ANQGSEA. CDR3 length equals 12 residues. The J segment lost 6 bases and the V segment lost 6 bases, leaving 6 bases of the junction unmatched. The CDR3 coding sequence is TGCAGCGTCAAAGCGGGAGGAAGCGAGCAGTACTTC. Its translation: CSVKAGGSEQYF.

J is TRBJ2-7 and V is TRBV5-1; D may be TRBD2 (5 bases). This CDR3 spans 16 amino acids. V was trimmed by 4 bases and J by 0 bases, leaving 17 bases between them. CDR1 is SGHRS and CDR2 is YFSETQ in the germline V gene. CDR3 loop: CASSPSTLARSYEQYF. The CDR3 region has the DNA TGCGCCAGCAGCCCGTCAACTTTAGCGCGCTCCTACGAGCAGTACTTC.

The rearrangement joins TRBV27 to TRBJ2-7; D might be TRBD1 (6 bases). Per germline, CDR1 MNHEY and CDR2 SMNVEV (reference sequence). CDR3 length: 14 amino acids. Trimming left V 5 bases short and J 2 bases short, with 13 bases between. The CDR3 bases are TGTGCCAGCAGTCCCAGCAGGGGACCCTACGAGCAGTACTTC. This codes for CASSPSRGPYEQYF.

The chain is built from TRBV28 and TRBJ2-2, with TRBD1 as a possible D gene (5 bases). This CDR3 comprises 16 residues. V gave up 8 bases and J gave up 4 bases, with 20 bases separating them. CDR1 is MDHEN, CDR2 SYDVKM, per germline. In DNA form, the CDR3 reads TGTGCCAGCGGGTCAATTGGGGCGAGGAGCACCGGGGAGCTGTTTTTT. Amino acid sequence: CASGSIGARSTGELFF.

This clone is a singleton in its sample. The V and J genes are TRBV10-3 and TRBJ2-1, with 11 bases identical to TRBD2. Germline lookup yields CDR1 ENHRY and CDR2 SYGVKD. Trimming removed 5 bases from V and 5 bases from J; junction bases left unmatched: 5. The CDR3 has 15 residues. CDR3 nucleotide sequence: TGTGCCATCAGTCAACTAGCGGGGGAAAACAATGAGCAGTTCTTC. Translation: CAISQLAGENNEQFF.

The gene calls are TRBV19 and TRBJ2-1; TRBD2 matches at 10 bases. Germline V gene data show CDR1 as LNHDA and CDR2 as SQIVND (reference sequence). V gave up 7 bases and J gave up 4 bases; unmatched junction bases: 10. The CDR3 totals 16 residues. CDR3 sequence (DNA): TGTGCCAGTACCCCAGGTCGAGCGGGAGGGTACAATGAGCAGTTCTTC. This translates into CASTPGRAGGYNEQFF. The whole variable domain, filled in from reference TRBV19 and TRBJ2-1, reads DGGITQSPKYLFRKEGQNVTLSCEQNLNHDAMYWYRQDPGQGLRLIYYSQIVNDFQKGDIAEGYSVSREKKESFPLTVTSAQKNPTAFYLCASTPGRAGGYNEQFFGPGTRLTVL.

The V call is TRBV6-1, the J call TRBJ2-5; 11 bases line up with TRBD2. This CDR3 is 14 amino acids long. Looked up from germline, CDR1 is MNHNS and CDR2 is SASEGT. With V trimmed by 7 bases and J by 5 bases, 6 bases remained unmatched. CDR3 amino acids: CASTLAGGPETQYF. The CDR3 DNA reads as TGTGCCAGCACCTTAGCGGGGGGGCCGGAGACCCAGTACTTC.

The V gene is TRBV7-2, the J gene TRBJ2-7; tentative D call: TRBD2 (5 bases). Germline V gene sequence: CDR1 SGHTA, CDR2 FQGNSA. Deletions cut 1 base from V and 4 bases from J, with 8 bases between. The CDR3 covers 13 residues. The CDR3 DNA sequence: TGTGCCAGCAGCTTAGGGGCGGGTTACGAGCAGTACTTC. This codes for CASSLGAGYEQYF.

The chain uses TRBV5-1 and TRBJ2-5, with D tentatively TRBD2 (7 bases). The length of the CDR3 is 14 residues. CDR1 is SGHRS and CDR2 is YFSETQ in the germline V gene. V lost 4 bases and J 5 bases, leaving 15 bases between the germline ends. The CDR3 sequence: CASSPSGGGETQYF. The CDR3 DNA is TGCGCCAGCAGCCCGTCGGGGGGCGGGGAGACCCAGTACTTC. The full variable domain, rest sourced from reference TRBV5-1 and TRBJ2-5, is KAGVTQTPRYLIKTRGQQVTLSCSPISGHRSVSWYQQTPGQGLQFLFEYFSETQRNKGNFPGRFSGRQFSNSRSEMNVSTLELGDSALYLCASSPSGGGETQYFGPGTRLLVL.

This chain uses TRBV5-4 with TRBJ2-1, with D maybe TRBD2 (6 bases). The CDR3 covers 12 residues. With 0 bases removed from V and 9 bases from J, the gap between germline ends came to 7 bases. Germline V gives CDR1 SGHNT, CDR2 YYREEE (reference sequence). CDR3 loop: CASSLVEGEQFF. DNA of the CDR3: TGTGCCAGCAGCTTGGTGGAGGGTGAGCAGTTCTTC.

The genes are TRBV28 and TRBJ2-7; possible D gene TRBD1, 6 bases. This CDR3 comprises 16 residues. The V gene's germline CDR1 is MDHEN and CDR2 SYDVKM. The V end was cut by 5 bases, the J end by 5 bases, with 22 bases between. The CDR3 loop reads CASSEIQLGAGDEQYF. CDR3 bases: TGTGCCAGCAGTGAGATCCAGTTGGGGGCTGGCGACGAGCAGTACTTC.

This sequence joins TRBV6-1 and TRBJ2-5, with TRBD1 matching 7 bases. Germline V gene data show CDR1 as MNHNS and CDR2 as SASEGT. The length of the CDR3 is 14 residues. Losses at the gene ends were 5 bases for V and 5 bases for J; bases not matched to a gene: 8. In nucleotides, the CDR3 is TGTGCCAGCAGTCAACAGGGGATAGATGAGACCCAGTACTTC. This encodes CASSQQGIDETQYF.

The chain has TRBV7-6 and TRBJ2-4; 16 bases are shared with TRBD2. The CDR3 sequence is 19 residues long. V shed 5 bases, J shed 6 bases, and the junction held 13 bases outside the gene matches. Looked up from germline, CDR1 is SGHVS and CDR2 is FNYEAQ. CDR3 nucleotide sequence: TGTGCCAGCAGCCCCCCCCAGGGACTAGCGGGAGGGCCGGTAAACATTCAGTACTTC. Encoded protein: CASSPPQGLAGGPVNIQYF.

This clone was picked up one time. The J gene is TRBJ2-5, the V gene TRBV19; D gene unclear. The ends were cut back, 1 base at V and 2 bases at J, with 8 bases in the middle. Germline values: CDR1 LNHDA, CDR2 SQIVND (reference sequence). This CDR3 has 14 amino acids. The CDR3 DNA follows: TGTGCCAGTAGTATAGTCGGTGGTCAAGAGACCCAGTACTTC. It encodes CASSIVGGQETQYF.

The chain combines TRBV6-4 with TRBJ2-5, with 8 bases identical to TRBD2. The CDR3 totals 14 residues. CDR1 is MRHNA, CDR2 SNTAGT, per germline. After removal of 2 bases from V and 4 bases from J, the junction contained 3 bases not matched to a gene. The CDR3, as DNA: TGTGCCAGCAGTGACCTGAGCGGGAGAGAGACCCAGTACTTC. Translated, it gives CASSDLSGRETQYF.

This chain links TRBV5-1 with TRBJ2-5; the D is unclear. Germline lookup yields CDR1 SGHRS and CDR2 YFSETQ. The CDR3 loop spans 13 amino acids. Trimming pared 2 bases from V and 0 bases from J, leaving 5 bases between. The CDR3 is CASSFSHQETQYF. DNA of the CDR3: TGCGCCAGCAGCTTTTCCCACCAAGAGACCCAGTACTTC.

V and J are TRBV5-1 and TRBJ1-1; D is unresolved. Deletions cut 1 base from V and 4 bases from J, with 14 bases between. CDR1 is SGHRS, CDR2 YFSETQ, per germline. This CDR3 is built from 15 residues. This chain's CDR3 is CASSLRVVGATEAFF. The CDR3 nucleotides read TGCGCCAGCAGCTTGAGGGTTGTCGGCGCCACTGAAGCTTTCTTT.

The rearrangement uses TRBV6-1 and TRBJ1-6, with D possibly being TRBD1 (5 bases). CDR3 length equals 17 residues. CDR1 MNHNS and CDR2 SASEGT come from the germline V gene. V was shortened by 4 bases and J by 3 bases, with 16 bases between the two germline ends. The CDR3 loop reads CASSALTGRIYNSPLHF. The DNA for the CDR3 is TGTGCCAGCAGTGCCCTTACGGGACGGATCTATAATTCACCCCTCCACTTT.

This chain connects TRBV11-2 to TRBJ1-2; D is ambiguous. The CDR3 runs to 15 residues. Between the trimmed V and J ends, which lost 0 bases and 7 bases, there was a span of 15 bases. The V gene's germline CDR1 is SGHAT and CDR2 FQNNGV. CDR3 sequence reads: CASSLDLAVASGYTF. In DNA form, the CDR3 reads TGTGCCAGCAGCTTAGATCTTGCCGTGGCCTCTGGCTACACCTTC.

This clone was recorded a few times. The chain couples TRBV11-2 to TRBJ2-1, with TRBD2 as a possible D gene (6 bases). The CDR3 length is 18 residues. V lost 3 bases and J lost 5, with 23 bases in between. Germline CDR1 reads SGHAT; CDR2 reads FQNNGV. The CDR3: CASSLGAGSRGYNNEQFF. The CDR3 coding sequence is TGTGCCAGCAGCTTGGGAGCGGGCAGCCGAGGTTATAACAATGAGCAGTTCTTC.

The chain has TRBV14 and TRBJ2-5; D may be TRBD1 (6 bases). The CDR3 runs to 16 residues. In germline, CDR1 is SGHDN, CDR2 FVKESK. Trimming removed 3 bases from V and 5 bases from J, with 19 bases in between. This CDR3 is CASSHRGGSRGETQYF. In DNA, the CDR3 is TGTGCCAGCAGCCATCGTGGGGGCTCAAGGGGGGAGACCCAGTACTTC.

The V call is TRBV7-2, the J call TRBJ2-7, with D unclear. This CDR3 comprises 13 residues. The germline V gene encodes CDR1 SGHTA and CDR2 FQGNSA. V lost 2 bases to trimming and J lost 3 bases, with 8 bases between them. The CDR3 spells CASSLRDGYEQYF. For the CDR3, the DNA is TGTGCCAGCAGCTTACGCGACGGCTACGAGCAGTACTTC.

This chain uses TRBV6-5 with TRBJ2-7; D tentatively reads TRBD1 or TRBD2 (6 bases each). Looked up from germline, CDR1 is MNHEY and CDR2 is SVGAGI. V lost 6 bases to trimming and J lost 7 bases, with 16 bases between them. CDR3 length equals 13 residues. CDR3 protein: CASRGGGLREQYF. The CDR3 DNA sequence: TGTGCCAGCAGGGGGGGCGGACTTAGGGAGCAGTACTTC.

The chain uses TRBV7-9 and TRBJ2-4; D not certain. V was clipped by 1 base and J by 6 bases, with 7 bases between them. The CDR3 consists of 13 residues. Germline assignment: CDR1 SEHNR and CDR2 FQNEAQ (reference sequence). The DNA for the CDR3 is TGTGCCAGCAGCTTAGGGTTGATAAACATTCAGTACTTC. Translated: CASSLGLINIQYF. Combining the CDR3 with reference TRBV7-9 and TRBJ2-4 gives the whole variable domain DTGVSQNPRHKITKRGQNVTFRCDPISEHNRLYWYRQTLGQGPEFLTYFQNEAQLEKSRLLSDRFSAERPKGSFSTLEIQRTEQGDSAMYLCASSLGLINIQYFGAGTRLSVL.

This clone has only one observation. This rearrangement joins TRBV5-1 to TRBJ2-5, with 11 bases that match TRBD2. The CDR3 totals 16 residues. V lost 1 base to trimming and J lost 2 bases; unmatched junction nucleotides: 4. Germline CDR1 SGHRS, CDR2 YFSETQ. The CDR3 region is CASSLLPSGGQETQYF. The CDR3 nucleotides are TGCGCCAGCAGCTTGTTGCCTAGCGGGGGGCAAGAGACCCAGTACTTC.

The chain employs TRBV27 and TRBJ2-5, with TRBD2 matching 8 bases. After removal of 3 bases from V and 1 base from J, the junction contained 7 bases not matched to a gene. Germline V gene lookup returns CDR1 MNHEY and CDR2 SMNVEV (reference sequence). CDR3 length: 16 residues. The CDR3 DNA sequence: TGTGCCAGCAGTTTCGACCGAACTAGCGGCCAAGAGACCCAGTACTTC. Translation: CASSFDRTSGQETQYF.

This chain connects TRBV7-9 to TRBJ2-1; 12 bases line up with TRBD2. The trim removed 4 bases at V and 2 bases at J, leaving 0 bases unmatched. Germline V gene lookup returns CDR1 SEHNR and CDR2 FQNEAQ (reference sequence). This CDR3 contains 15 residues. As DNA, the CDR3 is TGTGCCAGCAGCTCTAGCGGGAGGGCCTACAATGAGCAGTTCTTC. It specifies CASSSSGRAYNEQFF.